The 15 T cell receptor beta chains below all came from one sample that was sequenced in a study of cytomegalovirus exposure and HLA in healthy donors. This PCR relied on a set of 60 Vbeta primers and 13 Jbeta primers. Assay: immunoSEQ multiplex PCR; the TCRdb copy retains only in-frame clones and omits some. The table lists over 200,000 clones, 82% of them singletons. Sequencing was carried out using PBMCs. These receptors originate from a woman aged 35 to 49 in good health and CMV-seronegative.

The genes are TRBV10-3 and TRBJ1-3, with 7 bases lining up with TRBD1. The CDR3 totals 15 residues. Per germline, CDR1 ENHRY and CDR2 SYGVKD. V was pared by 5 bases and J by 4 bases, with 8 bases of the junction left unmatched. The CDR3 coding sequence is TGTGCCATCAGTCGGGTTGGGACAGTAGGAAACACCATATATTTT. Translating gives CAISRVGTVGNTIYF.

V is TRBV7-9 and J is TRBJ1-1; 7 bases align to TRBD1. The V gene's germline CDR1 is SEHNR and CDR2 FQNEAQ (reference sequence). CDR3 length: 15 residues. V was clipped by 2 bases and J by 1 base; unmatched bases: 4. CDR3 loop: CASSLYRQGNTEAFF. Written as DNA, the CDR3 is TGTGCCAGCAGCTTATATAGACAGGGGAACACTGAAGCTTTCTTT.

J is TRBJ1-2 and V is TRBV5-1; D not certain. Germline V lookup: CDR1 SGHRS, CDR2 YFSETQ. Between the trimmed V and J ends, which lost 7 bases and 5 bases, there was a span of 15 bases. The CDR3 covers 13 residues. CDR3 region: CASGEGRSYGYTF. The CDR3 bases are TGCGCCAGCGGGGAGGGAAGGAGTTATGGCTACACCTTC.

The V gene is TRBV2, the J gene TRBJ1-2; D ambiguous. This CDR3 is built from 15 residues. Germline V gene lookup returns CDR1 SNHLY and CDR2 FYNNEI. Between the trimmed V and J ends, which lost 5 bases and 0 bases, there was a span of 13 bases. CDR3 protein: CASSRDSYPNYGYTF. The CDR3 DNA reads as TGTGCCAGCAGTCGCGACTCCTATCCTAACTATGGCTACACCTTC.

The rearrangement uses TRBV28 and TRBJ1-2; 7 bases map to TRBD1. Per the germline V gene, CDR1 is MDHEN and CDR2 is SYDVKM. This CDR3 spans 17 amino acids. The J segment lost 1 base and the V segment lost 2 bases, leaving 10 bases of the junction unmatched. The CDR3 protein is CASSLGLTGILNYGYTF. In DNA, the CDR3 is TGTGCCAGCAGTTTAGGATTGACAGGGATACTTAACTATGGCTACACCTTC.

Here the CDR3 DNA reads TGTGCCAGCCGACAGGGGGCAGACACCGGGGAGCTGTTTTTT. As protein: CASRQGADTGELFF. The chain is built from TRBV18 and TRBJ2-2; 10 nucleotides line up with TRBD1. The germline V gene has CDR1 KGHSH and CDR2 LQKENI. Losses at the gene ends were 8 bases for V and 3 bases for J; bases not matched to a gene: 3. This CDR3 is 14 amino acids long.

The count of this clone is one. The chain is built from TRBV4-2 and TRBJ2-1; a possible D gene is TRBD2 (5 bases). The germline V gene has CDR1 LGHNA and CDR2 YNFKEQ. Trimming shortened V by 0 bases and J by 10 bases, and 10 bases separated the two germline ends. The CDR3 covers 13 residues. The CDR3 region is CASSQDPTGEQFF. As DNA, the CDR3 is TGTGCCAGCAGCCAAGATCCGACGGGGGAGCAGTTCTTC.

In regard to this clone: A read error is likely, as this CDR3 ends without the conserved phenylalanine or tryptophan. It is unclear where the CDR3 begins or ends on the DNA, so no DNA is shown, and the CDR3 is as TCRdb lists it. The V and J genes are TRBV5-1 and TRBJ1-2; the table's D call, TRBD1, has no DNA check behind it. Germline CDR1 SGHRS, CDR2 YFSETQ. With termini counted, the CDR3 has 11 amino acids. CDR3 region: CASSEGQAEVY.

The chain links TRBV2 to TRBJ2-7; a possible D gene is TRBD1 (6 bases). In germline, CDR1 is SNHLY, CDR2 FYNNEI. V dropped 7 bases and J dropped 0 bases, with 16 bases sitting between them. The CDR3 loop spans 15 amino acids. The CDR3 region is CASTEGGYSSYEQYF. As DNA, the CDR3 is TGTGCCAGCACCGAAGGGGGTTACAGCTCCTACGAGCAGTACTTC.

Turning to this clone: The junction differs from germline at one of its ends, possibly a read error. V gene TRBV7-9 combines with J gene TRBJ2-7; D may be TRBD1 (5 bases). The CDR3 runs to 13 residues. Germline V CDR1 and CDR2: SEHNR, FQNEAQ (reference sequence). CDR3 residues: CASSPRASNEQYF. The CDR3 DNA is TGTGCCAGCAGCCCCAGGGCCTCCAACGAGCAGTACTTC.

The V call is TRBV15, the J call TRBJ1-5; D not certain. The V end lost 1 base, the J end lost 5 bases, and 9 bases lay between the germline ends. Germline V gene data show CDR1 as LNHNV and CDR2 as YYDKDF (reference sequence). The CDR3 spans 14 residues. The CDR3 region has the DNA TGTGCCACCAGCAGAGTCCCGGGGTATCAGCCCCAGCATTTT. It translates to CATSRVPGYQPQHF.

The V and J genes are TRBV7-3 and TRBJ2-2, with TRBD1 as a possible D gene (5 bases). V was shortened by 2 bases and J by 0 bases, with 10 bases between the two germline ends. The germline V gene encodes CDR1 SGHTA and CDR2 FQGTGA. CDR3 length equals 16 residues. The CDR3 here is CASSLGASANTGELFF. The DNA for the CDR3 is TGTGCCAGCAGCTTAGGGGCCTCAGCGAACACCGGGGAGCTGTTTTTT.

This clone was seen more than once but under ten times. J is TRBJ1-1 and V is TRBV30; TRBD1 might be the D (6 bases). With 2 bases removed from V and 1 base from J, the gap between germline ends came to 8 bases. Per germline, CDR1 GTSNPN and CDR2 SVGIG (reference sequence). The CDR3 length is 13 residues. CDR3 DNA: TGTGCCTGGAGTAAGACAGGGAACACTGAAGCTTTCTTT. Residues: CAWSKTGNTEAFF. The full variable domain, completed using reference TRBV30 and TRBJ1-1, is SQTIHQWPATLVQPVGSPLSLECTVEGTSNPNLYWYRQAAGRGLQLLFYSVGIGQISSEVPQNLSASRPQDRQFILSSKKLLLSDSGFYLCAWSKTGNTEAFFGQGTRLTVV.

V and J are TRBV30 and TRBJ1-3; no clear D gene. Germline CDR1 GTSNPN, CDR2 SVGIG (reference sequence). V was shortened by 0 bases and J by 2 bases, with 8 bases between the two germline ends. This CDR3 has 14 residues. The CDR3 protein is CAWSVSTTGNTIYF. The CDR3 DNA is TGTGCCTGGAGTGTCTCAACAACTGGAAACACCATATATTTT.

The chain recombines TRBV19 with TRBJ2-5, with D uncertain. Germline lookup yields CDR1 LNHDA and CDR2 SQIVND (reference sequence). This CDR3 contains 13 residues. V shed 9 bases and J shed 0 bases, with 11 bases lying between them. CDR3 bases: TGTGCCAGCGCGGTGGTGTACCAAGAGACCCAGTACTTC. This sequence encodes CASAVVYQETQYF.